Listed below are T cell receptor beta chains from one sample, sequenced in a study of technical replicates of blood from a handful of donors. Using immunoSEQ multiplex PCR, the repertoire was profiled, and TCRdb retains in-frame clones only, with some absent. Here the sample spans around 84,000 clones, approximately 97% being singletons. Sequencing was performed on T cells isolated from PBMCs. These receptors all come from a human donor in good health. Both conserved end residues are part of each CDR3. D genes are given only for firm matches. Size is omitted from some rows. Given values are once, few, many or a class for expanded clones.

DNA: TGTGCCAGCAGCGCTTATCCAGGGCGAAGAGTGAACACTGAAGCTTTCTTT
CDR3: CASSAYPGRRVNTEAFF
J: TRBJ1-1
D: .
size: .
V: TRBV11-1

DNA: TGTGCCAGCAGCGACCCGGGACAGATTAACTATGGCTACACCTTC
CDR3: CASSDPGQINYGYTF
J: TRBJ1-2
D: TRBD1
size: .
V: TRBV9

DNA: TGTGCCAGCAGCCTACAGGGAAACACTGAAGCTTTCTTT
CDR3: CASSLQGNTEAFF
J: TRBJ1-1
D: .
size: once
V: TRBV14

DNA: TGTGCCAGCAGCCCCCCGGGGGTGGGTACGCAGTATTTT
CDR3: CASSPPGVGTQYF
J: TRBJ2-3
D: .
size: once
V: TRBV11-2

DNA: TGCGCCAGCAGCCGAGATCTAACCAGGCTAGCTACAGATACGCAGTATTTT
CDR3: CASSRDLTRLATDTQYF
J: TRBJ2-3
D: .
size: .
V: TRBV4-1

DNA: TGTGCCAGCGGCCGGGGGACCGGGGAGCTGTTTTTT
CDR3: CASGRGTGELFF
J: TRBJ2-2
D: .
size: .
V: TRBV2

DNA: TGTGCCAGTAGCGACAGGGAACCCCAGCATTTT
CDR3: CASSDREPQHF
J: TRBJ1-5
D: TRBD1
size: .
V: TRBV19

DNA: TGTGCCAGCAGAACAGGGGGCTATAGCTACGAGCAGTACTTC
CDR3: CASRTGGYSYEQYF
J: TRBJ2-7
D: TRBD1
size: .
V: TRBV28

DNA: TGTGCCAGCAGTGAATTAGTGGGGCGCTATGGCTACACCTTC
CDR3: CASSELVGRYGYTF
J: TRBJ1-2
D: .
size: .
V: TRBV25-1

DNA: TGTGCCAGCAGCTTACGGGGACAGGCTACTGAAAAACTGTTTTTT
CDR3: CASSLRGQATEKLFF
J: TRBJ1-4
D: TRBD1
size: .
V: TRBV7-9

DNA: TGTGCCAGCAGTGGGTCCGGGACAGGGTTGGGGGCCTATGGCTACACCTTC
CDR3: CASSGSGTGLGAYGYTF
J: TRBJ1-2
D: TRBD1
size: .
V: TRBV27

DNA: TGTGCCTGGAGTGGGAGTTCGACAGGACTTTATGGCTACACCTTC
CDR3: CAWSGSSTGLYGYTF
J: TRBJ1-2
D: .
size: .
V: TRBV30

DNA: TGTGCCTGGACAGACTGGAGACTTAGCACAGATACGCAGTATTTT
CDR3: CAWTDWRLSTDTQYF
J: TRBJ2-3
D: .
size: .
V: TRBV30

DNA: TGTGCCAGCAGTTTAACAGGGGGTAACTCCTACGAGCAGTACTTC
CDR3: CASSLTGGNSYEQYF
J: TRBJ2-7
D: TRBD1
size: .
V: TRBV7-9

DNA: TGTGCCAGCAATGTCCTGGCGGGAGGAGTGGGAAATGAGCAGTTCTTC
CDR3: CASNVLAGGVGNEQFF
J: TRBJ2-1
D: TRBD2
size: .
V: TRBV28

DNA: TGTGCCAGCAGCTCCAGGACAGGGGAGAACACCATATATTTT
CDR3: CASSSRTGENTIYF
J: TRBJ1-3
D: TRBD1
size: .
V: TRBV9

DNA: TGTGCCAGCACGATAGAGGGGGCCGGCTACACCTTC
CDR3: CASTIEGAGYTF
J: TRBJ1-2
D: TRBD1
size: .
V: TRBV7-3

DNA: TGCAGCGTTGCCCGGGGGGGCTCCTACGAGCAGTACTTC
CDR3: CSVARGGSYEQYF
J: TRBJ2-7
D: TRBD2
size: .
V: TRBV29-1

DNA: TGCAGCTTTTTAGACAGGGGTAGAAACACCATATATTTT
CDR3: CSFLDRGRNTIYF
J: TRBJ1-3
D: TRBD1
size: .
V: TRBV29-1

DNA: TGTGCCAGCTCCCTTAGGACAGGGGTGAACACTGAAGCTTTCTTT
CDR3: CASSLRTGVNTEAFF
J: TRBJ1-1
D: TRBD1
size: once
V: TRBV18

DNA: TGTGCCAGTAGCACAGGGGTAGGCTACACCTTC
CDR3: CASSTGVGYTF
J: TRBJ1-2
D: TRBD1
size: .
V: TRBV19

DNA: TGCGCCACAAGACCAGGACAGTCCCAAGAGACCCAGTACTTC
CDR3: CATRPGQSQETQYF
J: TRBJ2-5
D: .
size: .
V: TRBV5-1